A single sample gave rise to the 19 T cell receptor beta chains below, sequenced in a study of vaccination effects on CD4 cells after COVID-19. These receptors have no identified antigens. Sequencing was preceded by expansion of antigen-specific CD4+ T cells with viral peptide pools in the ViraFEST assay. CD4+ T cells were isolated after less than 12 days of culture. Here immunoSEQ multiplex PCR was the method, and the copy in TCRdb shows in-frame clones only, minus some. Among some 59,000 clones, around 86% were seen once, and the ten largest hold 2% to 3%. The sequencing used CD4+ T cells from PBMCs cultured with HCoV-229E spike peptides, collected before COVID-19 vaccination. These TCRs come from a human donor who received a COVID-19 vaccine.

The V gene is TRBV5-1, the J gene TRBJ2-3; tentatively, D is TRBD1 (6 bases). Germline assignment: CDR1 SGHRS and CDR2 YFSETQ. Between the trimmed V and J ends, which lost 4 bases and 2 bases, there was a span of 17 bases. The CDR3 runs 16 residues. The CDR3 nucleotides read TGCGCCAGCAGCAAGCCAACAGGGACACTCACAGATACGCAGTATTTT. Encoded protein: CASSKPTGTLTDTQYF.

The chain uses TRBV19 and TRBJ2-3; 7 nucleotides agree with TRBD1. Germline V gene sequence: CDR1 LNHDA, CDR2 SQIVND (reference sequence). The length of the CDR3 is 15 residues. Trimming took 3 bases from V and 5 from J; bases not matched to a gene: 8. The DNA of the CDR3 is TGTGCCAGTAGTATTTATTTCACAGGGGAAGATACGCAGTATTTT. Protein sequence: CASSIYFTGEDTQYF.

The rearrangement joins TRBV24-1 to TRBJ1-5; D gene unclear. The V end lost 3 bases, the J end lost 1 base, and 12 bases lay between the germline ends. This CDR3 is built from 16 residues. Germline loops: CDR1 KGHDR, CDR2 SFDVKD. CDR3 loop: CATSDARRESNQPQHF. DNA for the CDR3: TGTGCCACCAGTGATGCTCGGCGGGAGAGCAATCAGCCCCAGCATTTT.

The DNA for the CDR3 is TGTGCCAGCAGCCAAAGCGTTGGGGGAAACAATGAGCAGTTCTTC. Protein product: CASSQSVGGNNEQFF. This chain uses TRBV3-1 (or the pseudogene TRBV3-2) with TRBJ2-1, with D perhaps given as TRBD1 or TRBD2 (5 bases each). Germline CDR1 reads LGHDT; CDR2 reads YNNKEL (reference sequence). The V and J ends lost 2 bases and 5 bases respectively, with 13 bases between them. The CDR3 has 15 amino acids.

The CDR3 sequence: CASSLGPNYEQYV. As DNA, the CDR3 is TGTGCCAGCAGCCTGGGGCCGAACTACGAGCAGTACGTC. The chain joins TRBV7-2 to TRBJ2-7, with TRBD1 as a possible D gene (5 bases). The CDR3 length is 13 residues. The germline V gene encodes CDR1 SGHTA and CDR2 FQGNSA. The V end lost 5 bases, the J end lost 3 bases, and 11 bases lay between the germline ends.

This chain uses TRBV5-1 with TRBJ1-2; D ambiguous. This CDR3 comprises 14 residues. V lost 0 bases and J 1 base, leaving 7 bases between the germline ends. Per germline, CDR1 SGHRS and CDR2 YFSETQ. The CDR3, as DNA: TGCGCCAGCAGCTTGGGCGGGGATAACTATGGCTACACCTTC. Translated, it gives CASSLGGDNYGYTF.

This chain uses TRBV7-2 with TRBJ2-1, with D tentatively TRBD1 (5 bases). In germline, CDR1 is SGHTA, CDR2 FQGNSA. V lost 1 base and J lost 5, with 6 bases in between. The CDR3 consists of 13 residues. The CDR3, as DNA: TGTGCCAGCAGCTTAGGCAGGGACAATGAGCAGTTCTTC. It yields the protein CASSLGRDNEQFF.

The chain has TRBV6-1 and TRBJ1-3; unclear D gene. Germline V gene sequence: CDR1 MNHNS, CDR2 SASEGT. The V end lost 2 bases, the J end lost 0 bases, and 5 bases lay between the germline ends. CDR3 length: 14 amino acids. CDR3 amino acids: CASSERTSGNTIYF. The CDR3 DNA sequence: TGTGCCAGCAGTGAAAGGACCTCTGGAAACACCATATATTTT.

CDR3 protein: CASSPYLGQGRQPQHF. The CDR3 DNA sequence: TGTGCCAGCAGCCCCTATCTCGGACAGGGGAGACAGCCCCAGCATTTT. The chain carries TRBV5-5 and TRBJ1-5; 9 bases map to TRBD1. After removal of 4 bases from V and 7 bases from J, the junction contained 12 bases not matched to a gene. The CDR3 length is 16 residues. Germline-derived CDR1 and CDR2 are SGHKS and YYEKEE (reference sequence).

CDR3 DNA: TGTGCCACCAGCAGAGGACCTGGGGAGACCCAGTACTTC. It is translated as CATSRGPGETQYF. This chain uses TRBV15 with TRBJ2-5; D is uncertain. From germline, CDR1 is LNHNV and CDR2 YYDKDF (reference sequence). Trimming left V 1 base short and J 5 bases short, with 8 bases between. The CDR3 has 13 residues.

A few counts support this clone. The chain couples TRBV5-1 to TRBJ1-2; D possibly corresponds to TRBD1 (5 bases). CDR3 length equals 11 residues. CDR1 is SGHRS, CDR2 YFSETQ, per germline. With 4 bases removed from V and 9 bases from J, the gap between germline ends came to 10 bases. The CDR3 sequence is CASSGRGRYTF. CDR3 DNA sequence: TGCGCCAGCAGCGGAAGGGGTCGCTACACCTTC.

V and J are TRBV28 and TRBJ2-2; tentatively, D is TRBD1 (6 bases). The CDR3 covers 15 residues. V lost 7 bases, J lost 1 base, and 13 bases lay in between. The germline V gene encodes CDR1 MDHEN and CDR2 SYDVKM. CDR3 coding DNA: TGTGCCAGCACCCGGGACATGGGGAACACCGGGGAGCTGTTTTTT. As protein: CASTRDMGNTGELFF.

The chain joins TRBV2 to TRBJ2-1; a weak D match, TRBD2 (6 bases). The CDR3 has 13 residues. V shed 0 bases and J shed 9 bases, with 9 bases lying between them. Germline CDR1 is SNHLY and CDR2 is FYNNEI. The CDR3, as DNA: TGTGCCAGCAGTGAAGCCCAAGCGGGTGAGCAGTTCTTC. The encoded protein is CASSEAQAGEQFF.

This chain uses TRBV9 with TRBJ2-5, with 10 bases that match TRBD2. Germline-derived CDR1 and CDR2 are SGDLS and YYNGEE. This CDR3 has 16 amino acids. Trimming at V came to 3 bases and at J to 1 base, leaving 6 bases not matched to a gene. Here the CDR3 reads CASSESVAGGQETQYF. CDR3 nucleotide sequence: TGTGCCAGCAGCGAGAGTGTAGCGGGGGGCCAAGAGACCCAGTACTTC. The full variable domain, completed using reference TRBV9 and TRBJ2-5, is DSGVTQTPKHLITATGQRVTLRCSPRSGDLSVYWYQQSLDQGLQFLIQYYNGEERAKGNILERFSAQQFPDLHSELNLSSLELGDSALYFCASSESVAGGQETQYFGPGTRLLVL.

The genes are TRBV19 and TRBJ2-3; a weak D match, TRBD1 (5 bases). The CDR3 is 13 amino acids. V lost 7 bases and J lost 5, with 13 bases in between. Germline V gene lookup returns CDR1 LNHDA and CDR2 SQIVND (reference sequence). Here the CDR3 DNA reads TGTGCCAGTACTGTCAGGGTCGGAGATACGCAGTATTTT. Its translation is CASTVRVGDTQYF.

The chain couples TRBV6-2 or TRBV6-3 to TRBJ2-2; no firm D call. The CDR3 runs to 14 residues. V lost 4 bases and J lost 1, with 7 bases in between. Per the germline V gene, CDR1 is MNHEY and CDR2 is SVGEGT. This CDR3 is CASSSQWNTGELFF. The CDR3 DNA sequence: TGTGCCAGCAGTTCTCAGTGGAACACCGGGGAGCTGTTTTTT.

The V gene is TRBV18, the J gene TRBJ1-3; D call uncertain. The ends were cut back, 3 bases at V and 4 bases at J, with 10 bases in the middle. The CDR3 contains 14 residues. Germline loops: CDR1 KGHSH, CDR2 LQKENI. CDR3 protein: CASSPTFGGNTIYF. The CDR3 DNA sequence: TGTGCCAGCTCACCCACTTTCGGCGGAAACACCATATATTTT.

V and J are TRBV18 and TRBJ1-4, with 7 bases matching TRBD1. Per germline, CDR1 KGHSH and CDR2 LQKENI. V shed 3 bases, J shed 8 bases, and the junction held 9 bases outside the gene matches. CDR3 length equals 15 residues. CDR3 in DNA: TGTGCCAGCTCACCGGGGACAGATCGAGGAGAAAAACTGTTTTTT. It is translated as CASSPGTDRGEKLFF.

The CDR3 here is CASSPQQGALDTDTQYF. The CDR3 bases are TGCGCCAGCAGCCCTCAACAGGGGGCGCTTGACACAGATACGCAGTATTTT. The chain joins TRBV5-1 to TRBJ2-3, with TRBD1 matching 9 bases. The germline gives CDR1 SGHRS, CDR2 YFSETQ. The length of the CDR3 is 17 residues. V lost 4 bases, J lost 2 bases, and 11 bases stayed unmatched.